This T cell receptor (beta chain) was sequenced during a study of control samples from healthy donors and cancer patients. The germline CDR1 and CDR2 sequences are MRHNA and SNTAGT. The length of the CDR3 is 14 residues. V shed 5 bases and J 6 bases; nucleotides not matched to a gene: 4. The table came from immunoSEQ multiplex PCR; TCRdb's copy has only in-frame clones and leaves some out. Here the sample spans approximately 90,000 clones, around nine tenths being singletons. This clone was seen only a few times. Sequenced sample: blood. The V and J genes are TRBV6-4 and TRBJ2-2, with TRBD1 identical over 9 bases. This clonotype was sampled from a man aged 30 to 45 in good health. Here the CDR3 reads CASSRTGESGELFF. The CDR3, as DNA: TGTGCCAGCAGTCGGACAGGGGAGTCCGGGGAGCTGTTTTTT.